The sequence of this T cell receptor (beta chain) was determined in a study of T cells in Graves' hyperthyroidism and ophthalmopathy. Patients were aged 18 to 65, had disease duration under 2 months, and had newly diagnosed hyperthyroidism. At least ten counts were recorded for this clonotype. The source material, RNA transcripts, was used to amplify TCR beta CDR3 regions. RT-PCR in the first round (using the HTBI primer set) targeted the TCR CDR3. MiXCR, applied by TCRdb to the multiplex PCR reads, yields one record per CDR3 protein. This sample yields a few hundred thousand distinct CDR3 sequences, of which 12% to 15% are seen a single time; approximately 15% belongs to the top ten. The source of this sequence is a middle-aged woman with Graves' hyperthyroidism. Sequenced material: blood.

CDR3 coding DNA: TGCGCCAGCAGCACTGGAGGGAATTTCTACGAGCAGTACTTC. This sequence encodes CASSTGGNFYEQYF. V usage is TRBV5-1 and J usage is TRBJ2-7; TRBD2 is a possible D gene (6 bases). The CDR3 spans 14 residues. Trimming stripped 4 bases from V and 3 bases from J, with 14 bases between. The germline V gene has CDR1 SGHRS and CDR2 YFSETQ.